Presented here are 29 T cell receptor beta chains from one specimen sequenced in a study of blood T cell repertoires in COVID-19. Here immunoSEQ multiplex PCR was the method, and the copy in TCRdb shows in-frame clones only, minus some. The table records about 220,000 clones, roughly 90% of them present only once. Sequences were obtained from PBMCs or T cells enriched from blood (not recorded which). These receptors originate from a middle-aged woman with acute COVID-19.

This clone appeared a single time. The rearrangement joins TRBV27 to TRBJ1-1, with D perhaps matching TRBD1 (5 bases). Trimming removed 4 bases at V and 0 bases at J, with 15 bases between. Germline V CDR1 and CDR2: MNHEY, SMNVEV (reference sequence). The CDR3 runs 16 residues. As DNA, the CDR3 is TGTGCCAGCAGTTCGGGGGGTGGGGTAATGAACACTGAAGCTTTCTTT. Its protein is CASSSGGGVMNTEAFF.

The rearrangement uses TRBV7-8 and TRBJ1-4; 7 bases are a match to TRBD1. The V segment lost 0 bases and the J segment 6 bases; nucleotides outside the gene matches: 4. The CDR3 has 15 amino acids. Per the germline V gene, CDR1 is SGHVS and CDR2 is FQNEAQ. CDR3 nucleotide sequence: TGTGCCAGCAGCTTAGCGACAGGGCAGGATGAAAAACTGTTTTTT. This codes for CASSLATGQDEKLFF.

The chain joins TRBV19 to TRBJ2-5; 9 positions agree with TRBD1. The V gene end was trimmed by 7 bases and the J gene end by 5 bases; junction bases not matched to a gene: 8. The V gene's germline CDR1 is LNHDA and CDR2 SQIVND (reference sequence). CDR3 size: 14 residues. The CDR3 spells CASNPTGGVETQYF. In DNA form, the CDR3 reads TGTGCCAGTAATCCAACAGGGGGCGTGGAGACCCAGTACTTC.

The chain employs TRBV7-9 and TRBJ1-2, with D unresolved. Per germline, CDR1 SEHNR and CDR2 FQNEAQ (reference sequence). The CDR3 covers 17 residues. The V gene lost 4 bases and the J gene lost 4 bases, with 22 bases spanning the gap. The CDR3 loop is CASSSSGGRARVYGYTF. The CDR3 DNA follows: TGTGCCAGCAGCTCATCAGGAGGTCGGGCCCGAGTCTATGGCTACACCTTC.

This clone was recorded a few times. V and J are TRBV3-1 (or the pseudogene TRBV3-2) and TRBJ1-1; D not resolved. V lost 3 bases and J lost 3, with 5 bases in between. Germline CDR1 LGHDT, CDR2 YNNKEL (reference sequence). The length of the CDR3 is 12 residues. CDR3 in DNA: TGTGCCAGCAGCCAGGTAGACACTGAAGCTTTCTTT. Amino acid sequence: CASSQVDTEAFF.

J is TRBJ2-2 and V is TRBV7-9; 7 nucleotides align to TRBD2. The CDR3 length is 17 residues. Germline V gives CDR1 SEHNR, CDR2 FQNEAQ (reference sequence). The V gene end was trimmed by 3 bases and the J gene end by 2 bases; junction bases not matched to a gene: 9. This CDR3 reads CASSFGTQRGNTGELFF. CDR3 in DNA: TGTGCCAGCAGCTTTGGCACGCAGCGGGGTAACACCGGGGAGCTGTTTTTT. The full variable domain, rest sourced from reference TRBV7-9 and TRBJ2-2, is DTGVSQNPRHKITKRGQNVTFRCDPISEHNRLYWYRQTLGQGPEFLTYFQNEAQLEKSRLLSDRFSAERPKGSFSTLEIQRTEQGDSAMYLCASSFGTQRGNTGELFFGEGSRLTVL.

The V gene is TRBV5-1, the J gene TRBJ1-2, with TRBD1 matching over 7 bases. Trimming took 3 bases from V and 3 from J; bases not matched to a gene: 8. The CDR3 is 15 residues long. Germline V gives CDR1 SGHRS, CDR2 YFSETQ. The CDR3 protein is CASSSRQGLYYGYTF. Written as DNA, the CDR3 is TGCGCCAGCAGCTCAAGACAGGGTTTATACTATGGCTACACCTTC.

This clone was seen repeatedly, ten times or more. The rearrangement uses TRBV5-6 and TRBJ2-1, with unresolved D. Germline CDR1 is SGHDT and CDR2 is YYEEEE. This CDR3 has 12 amino acids. Trimming took off 4 bases at V and 6 bases at J, with 8 bases between the two ends. The CDR3 protein is CASSLELNEQFF. The CDR3 DNA follows: TGTGCCAGCAGCCTGGAACTCAATGAGCAGTTCTTC.

V gene TRBV9 combines with J gene TRBJ2-6; 12 bases match TRBD2. V gave up 4 bases and J gave up 4 bases; unmatched junction bases: 12. Germline V gene data show CDR1 as SGDLS and CDR2 as YYNGEE. The CDR3 sequence is 19 residues long. CDR3 in DNA: TGTGCCAGCAGCCCTAAGACTAGCGGGGGACCTAACGGGGCCAACGTCCTGACTTTC. Its translation: CASSPKTSGGPNGANVLTF.

This rearrangement joins TRBV12-5 to TRBJ2-2; TRBD1 matches 11 bases. The CDR3 length is 17 residues. Germline CDR1 reads LGHNT; CDR2 reads FRNRAP. Unmatched junction bases numbered 7, after V lost 1 base and J lost 6 bases. DNA for the CDR3: TGTGCTAGTGGTTTGGCGACCGGGACAGGGGGTCCCGGGGAGCTGTTTTTT. Translation gives CASGLATGTGGPGELFF.

This clone was recorded only once. The chain is built from TRBV21-1 and TRBJ2-1; TRBD2, the D gene given by the table, was not confirmed from the DNA. TRBV21-1 is a recognized pseudogene. CDR3 length: 16 residues. CDR3 DNA: TGTGCCAGCAGCACGGGATCCAGGTGCTCCTACAATGAGCAGTTCTTC. Encoded protein: CASSTGSRCSYNEQFF.

The chain employs TRBV6-6 and TRBJ2-1; 10 nucleotides align to TRBD1. The CDR3 totals 15 residues. Germline V gene data show CDR1 as MNHNY and CDR2 as SVGAGI (reference sequence). V was pared by 4 bases and J by 6 bases, with 6 bases of the junction left unmatched. The CDR3 region is CASSSPGQGGNEQFF. Here the CDR3 DNA reads TGTGCCAGCAGTTCTCCCGGACAGGGGGGCAATGAGCAGTTCTTC.

The chain links TRBV9 to TRBJ1-2; D not resolved. Per the germline V gene, CDR1 is SGDLS and CDR2 is YYNGEE. This CDR3 comprises 15 residues. The V gene lost 0 bases and the J gene lost 8 bases, with 17 bases spanning the gap. The DNA of the CDR3 is TGTGCCAGCAGCGTAGTTAGCGAGGGAACCCGAGGCTACACCTTC. Protein product: CASSVVSEGTRGYTF.

V usage is TRBV12-3 or TRBV12-4 and J usage is TRBJ1-1, with a weak D call TRBD1 (6 bases). Trimming took 8 bases from V and 0 from J, leaving 10 bases between them. This CDR3 has 13 residues. This chain's CDR3 is CASRRGMNTEAFF. For the CDR3, the DNA is TGTGCCAGCCGCAGGGGTATGAACACTGAAGCTTTCTTT.

The chain links TRBV15 to TRBJ1-5, with D tentatively TRBD1 (6 bases). Germline CDR1 and CDR2: LNHNV and YYDKDF (reference sequence). V shed 2 bases and J shed 7 bases, with 9 bases lying between them. This CDR3 contains 13 residues. CDR3 DNA sequence: TGTGCCACCAGCAGAACAGGGACCCAGCCCCAGCATTTT. Translating gives CATSRTGTQPQHF.

The rearrangement links TRBV5-1 to TRBJ1-4; D might be TRBD1 (5 bases). The germline V gene encodes CDR1 SGHRS and CDR2 YFSETQ. This CDR3 spans 17 amino acids. The V and J ends lost 2 bases and 3 bases respectively, with 17 bases between them. CDR3 DNA sequence: TGCGCCAGCAGCTTAACTACCGGGGGTTTACCTAATGAAAAACTGTTTTTT. Its protein product is CASSLTTGGLPNEKLFF.

The chain joins TRBV3-1 (or the pseudogene TRBV3-2) to TRBJ1-3; D is perhaps TRBD1 (6 bases). V dropped 4 bases and J dropped 4 bases, with 14 bases sitting between them. The CDR3 has 15 amino acids. Germline values: CDR1 LGHDT, CDR2 YNNKEL (reference sequence). The CDR3 protein is CASSRNRVPGNTIYF. The CDR3 region has the DNA TGTGCCAGCAGCCGAAACAGGGTCCCCGGAAACACCATATATTTT.

This sequence joins TRBV14 and TRBJ1-6; TRBD1 is a possible D gene (5 bases). Germline loops: CDR1 SGHDN, CDR2 FVKESK. Trimming cost V 2 bases and J 7 bases, with 18 bases left between them. This CDR3 is 17 amino acids long. The CDR3 loop reads CASSQRGGDSRNSPLHF. Written as DNA, the CDR3 is TGTGCCAGCAGCCAACGGGGCGGGGATTCGAGGAATTCACCCCTCCACTTT.

This clone was seen only a few times. The J gene is TRBJ2-7, the V gene TRBV5-5; D remains ambiguous. Germline assignment: CDR1 SGHKS and CDR2 YYEKEE (reference sequence). The V and J ends lost 1 base and 1 base respectively, with 21 bases between them. The CDR3 contains 18 residues. The CDR3 DNA reads TGTGCCAGCAGCTTGTCTGAGGCGGCCGGAACACCTTCCTACGAGCAGTACTTC. Its translation is CASSLSEAAGTPSYEQYF.

The chain links TRBV27 to TRBJ2-7; 8 positions match TRBD2. The germline V gene has CDR1 MNHEY and CDR2 SMNVEV (reference sequence). J gave up 2 bases and V 4 bases, and 7 bases lay outside the gene matches. This CDR3 is built from 15 residues. The DNA for the CDR3 is TGTGCCAGCAGTTCCCCCGCAGCGGGAGCCTACGAGCAGTACTTC. The encoded protein is CASSSPAAGAYEQYF.

This chain joins TRBV19 and TRBJ1-1; no firm D call. Germline V gene data show CDR1 as LNHDA and CDR2 as SQIVND (reference sequence). V was cut by 4 bases and J by 1 base, with 13 bases left in between. The CDR3 runs to 15 residues. The CDR3 coding sequence is TGTGCCAGTAGTAACGATAGACTGGAGAACACTGAAGCTTTCTTT. Protein: CASSNDRLENTEAFF.

There are a few counts of this clone. The chain links TRBV11-2 to TRBJ2-7; 8 positions match TRBD1. CDR3 length: 15 residues. CDR1 and CDR2 (germline): SGHAT, FQNNGV. Trimming cost V 3 bases and J 6 bases; bases outside gene matches: 10. CDR3 region: CASSFPRGQGTEQYF. CDR3 bases: TGTGCCAGCAGCTTCCCCAGGGGGCAGGGAACCGAGCAGTACTTC.

The rearrangement uses TRBV6-6 and TRBJ1-2; D may be TRBD1 (6 bases). Trimming took 7 bases from V and 1 from J, leaving 13 bases between them. CDR1 and CDR2 (germline): MNHNY, SVGAGI (reference sequence). This CDR3 has 14 residues. CDR3 sequence reads: CASTAGVLNYGYTF. The CDR3 region has the DNA TGTGCCAGCACCGCAGGGGTACTTAACTATGGCTACACCTTC.

The chain combines TRBV12-3 or TRBV12-4 with TRBJ1-2, with no clear D. The CDR3 contains 13 residues. V lost 6 bases to trimming and J lost 3 bases, with 11 bases between them. The CDR3 DNA follows: TGTGCCAGCAGCCGAGACGGAGACTATGGCTACACCTTC. Encoded protein: CASSRDGDYGYTF.

V and J are TRBV5-5 and TRBJ1-1; TRBD1 matches at 7 bases. The CDR3 runs 15 residues. After removal of 0 bases from V and 0 bases from J, the junction contained 2 bases not matched to a gene. Germline loops: CDR1 SGHKS, CDR2 YYEKEE (reference sequence). CDR3 residues: CASSLVQGVNTEAFF. The CDR3 nucleotides are TGTGCCAGCAGCTTGGTTCAGGGGGTGAACACTGAAGCTTTCTTT.

This clone has more than one count but fewer than ten. Mismatch with germline at one junction end may stem from a read error. The chain uses TRBV18 and TRBJ2-5; tentative D call: TRBD2 (5 bases). The CDR3 runs 14 residues. The germline V gene has CDR1 KGHSH and CDR2 LQKENI. Here the CDR3 DNA reads TGTGCCAGCTCGCCACAAGGGCGGGAAGAGACCCAGTACTTC. Its translation is CASSPQGREETQYF.

The chain recombines TRBV18 with TRBJ1-6; TRBD1 is a possible D gene (5 bases). The CDR3 totals 15 residues. Deletions cut 0 bases from V and 9 bases from J, with 12 bases between. Germline values: CDR1 KGHSH, CDR2 LQKENI. The CDR3 spells CASSPPTGSGSPLHF. Written as DNA, the CDR3 is TGTGCCAGCTCACCACCAACAGGCTCGGGTTCACCCCTCCACTTT.

The chain is built from TRBV5-1 and TRBJ2-3; D is perhaps TRBD2 (6 bases). The CDR3 spans 16 residues. V lost 0 bases to trimming and J lost 3 bases, with 14 bases between them. CDR1 SGHRS and CDR2 YFSETQ come from the germline V gene. CDR3 coding DNA: TGCGCCAGCAGCTTGGTAGCTAGCGTTACAACAGATACGCAGTATTTT. Encoded protein: CASSLVASVTTDTQYF.

This chain uses TRBV29-1 with TRBJ1-1; a possible D gene is TRBD1 (6 bases). The CDR3 runs 11 residues. Trimming removed 2 bases from V and 8 bases from J, with 9 bases in between. Germline values: CDR1 SQVTM, CDR2 ANQGSEA. The CDR3 loop reads CSVETTGEAFF. The DNA of the CDR3 is TGCAGCGTTGAAACGACAGGAGAAGCTTTCTTT.